This T cell receptor (beta chain) was profiled in a study of T-cell reconstitution after alpha-beta-depleted transplantation in children. Using unique molecular identifiers, the investigators prepared the TCRbeta library. TCRdb reanalysed the PCR reads using MiXCR and keeps one entry per CDR3 protein. Seen here are 440,000 or so distinct CDR3 sequences, under 13% observed once, and the top ten hold roughly 5.5%. V shed 3 bases, J shed 1 base, and the junction held 13 bases outside the gene matches. The CDR3 has 18 amino acids. Germline lookup yields CDR1 MGHDK and CDR2 SYGVNS. This sequence joins TRBV25-1 and TRBJ2-3; 7 bases align to TRBD2. Sequencing used PBMCs from the stem cell graft donor, obtained from the stem cell graft. The source of this sequence is a human donor who donated a stem cell graft to a child with acute myeloid leukemia. CDR3 protein: CASSEPVLAEGGTDTQYF. The DNA for the CDR3 is TGTGCCAGCAGTGAGCCAGTCCTAGCGGAAGGGGGCACAGATACGCAGTATTTT.